This is a list of T cell receptor beta chains from one sample in a study of cytomegalovirus exposure and HLA in healthy donors. Repertoires were generated with immunoSEQ multiplex PCR, while TCRdb's copy carries only in-frame clones and drops some. Counted here are fewer than 350,000 clones, around 87% occurring once; the ten biggest clones make up about 0.86%. Sequenced: PBMCs. These receptors all come from a young woman in good health and CMV-seronegative. Each CDR3 is given with its conserved first and last residue. D genes are given only for firm matches. Clone sizes are given selectively: once, few, many, or a class where the clone is expanded.

D gene	V gene	J gene	clone size	CDR3 protein	CDR3 DNA
-	TRBV28	TRBJ1-2	-	CASRTEGGHYGYTF	TGTGCCAGCAGGACTGAGGGAGGGCACTATGGCTACACCTTC
-	TRBV7-8	TRBJ2-1	-	CASSLAPSAVNEQFF	TGTGCCAGCAGCTTAGCGCCTAGCGCCGTCAATGAGCAGTTCTTC
TRBD1	TRBV9	TRBJ2-1	-	CASSVGAGGRNEQFF	TGTGCCAGCAGCGTAGGGGCAGGGGGCCGGAATGAGCAGTTCTTC
-	TRBV6-1	TRBJ2-2	-	CASIDEPYTGELFF	TGTGCCAGCATTGATGAGCCGTACACCGGGGAGCTGTTTTTT
TRBD2	TRBV4-1	TRBJ2-1	-	CASSQGLAGGNEQFF	TGCGCCAGCAGCCAAGGATTAGCGGGGGGCAATGAGCAGTTCTTC
TRBD2	TRBV4-1	TRBJ2-7	once	CASSRGVAGGFGGSYEQYF	TGCGCCAGCAGCCGCGGGGTAGCGGGAGGCTTCGGCGGTTCCTACGAGCAGTACTTC
TRBD1	TRBV19	TRBJ2-7	-	CASSTDRVTYEQYF	TGTGCCAGTAGCACGGACAGGGTCACCTACGAGCAGTACTTC
-	TRBV5-1	TRBJ2-7	-	CASSAGTLVDEQYF	TGCGCCAGCAGCGCCGGGACTCTGGTGGACGAGCAGTACTTC
TRBD1	TRBV2	TRBJ2-7	-	CASSRQGARDEQYF	TGTGCCAGCAGCAGACAGGGGGCGCGGGACGAGCAGTACTTC
TRBD1	TRBV6-1	TRBJ1-2	-	CASSEAPGGGLRYGYTF	TGTGCCAGCAGTGAAGCCCCCGGAGGGGGCTTAAGATATGGCTACACCTTC
-	TRBV6-5	TRBJ1-1	-	CASTGGLNTEAFF	TGTGCCAGCACCGGGGGGTTGAACACTGAAGCTTTCTTT
-	TRBV4-3	TRBJ2-7	-	CASSQERVTARALGEQYF	TGCGCCAGCAGCCAAGAGAGGGTAACGGCCCGGGCTCTGGGGGAGCAGTACTTC
TRBD1	TRBV6-5	TRBJ1-2	-	CASRGTGGAGGYTF	TGTGCCAGCAGGGGGACAGGGGGCGCGGGCGGCTACACCTTC
-	TRBV5-1	TRBJ1-2	-	CASADVENYGYTF	TGCGCCAGCGCGGATGTTGAAAACTATGGCTACACCTTC
TRBD2	TRBV28	TRBJ2-7	-	CASRDPLAGRFEQYF	TGTGCCAGCAGGGATCCACTAGCGGGGAGATTCGAGCAGTACTTC
TRBD1	TRBV2	TRBJ2-1	-	CASSRDRGVDEQFF	TGTGCCAGCAGTCGGGACAGGGGGGTCGATGAGCAGTTCTTC
TRBD1	TRBV28	TRBJ1-2	-	CASSFEGAFSNYGYTF	TGTGCCAGCAGTTTTGAGGGGGCTTTCTCTAACTATGGCTACACCTTC
TRBD1	TRBV27	TRBJ1-4	-	CASSFEGAREKLFF	TGTGCCAGCAGTTTTGAGGGGGCCCGGGAAAAACTGTTTTTT
-	TRBV15	TRBJ2-7	-	CATSRELQVYEQYF	TGTGCCACCAGCAGAGAGCTCCAGGTGTACGAGCAGTACTTC
-	TRBV5-6	TRBJ1-1	-	CASSLALEGLNTEAFF	TGTGCCAGCAGCTTGGCCTTGGAGGGTCTGAACACTGAAGCTTTCTTT
-	TRBV2	TRBJ2-3	-	CASSFGRAITDTQYF	TGTGCCAGCAGTTTCGGGAGAGCTATCACAGATACGCAGTATTTT
-	TRBV30	TRBJ2-3	once	CAWSSGPPDTQYF	TGTGCCTGGAGTTCTGGGCCTCCGGATACGCAGTATTTT
TRBD2	TRBV28	TRBJ2-2	once	CASGLTISGVWLFF	TGTGCCAGCGGTCTGACTATCAGCGGGGTCTGGCTGTTTTTT
TRBD1	TRBV28	TRBJ1-2	-	CASGQAYGYTF	TGTGCCAGCGGACAGGCCTATGGCTACACCTTC
-	TRBV28	TRBJ2-3	-	CASSLPADTQYF	TGTGCCAGCAGTTTACCGGCAGATACGCAGTATTTT
TRBD1	TRBV6-1	TRBJ2-5	-	CASSHPLDRVETQYF	TGTGCCAGCAGCCACCCACTCGACAGGGTTGAGACCCAGTACTTC
TRBD2	TRBV27	TRBJ2-2	-	CASSRGTSGVGSNTGELFF	TGTGCCAGCAGTCGCGGGACTAGCGGAGTCGGCTCGAACACCGGGGAGCTGTTTTTT
-	TRBV7-6	TRBJ2-7	-	CASSSRPAGMASYEQYF	TGTGCCAGCAGCTCTCGCCCAGCCGGGATGGCCTCCTACGAGCAGTACTTC
-	TRBV27	TRBJ1-2	-	CASSSRTLMRFGYTF	TGTGCCAGCAGTTCGAGAACCCTAATGCGATTCGGCTACACCTTC
-	TRBV9	TRBJ2-6	-	CASSGPGQGNPANVLTF	TGTGCCAGCAGCGGACCGGGCCAGGGGAATCCGGCCAACGTCCTGACTTTC
-	TRBV6-4	TRBJ2-1	-	CASSRESGYNEQFF	TGTGCCAGCAGTCGCGAAAGCGGATACAATGAGCAGTTCTTC
TRBD2	TRBV9	TRBJ2-1	-	CASSLGGASGKNEQFF	TGTGCCAGCAGCTTGGGAGGGGCTAGCGGGAAAAATGAGCAGTTCTTC
-	TRBV29-1	TRBJ2-7	-	CSVVQPGNEQYF	TGCAGCGTTGTTCAGCCAGGGAACGAGCAGTACTTC
TRBD1	TRBV27	TRBJ1-1	-	CASSLGTGNTEAFF	TGTGCCAGCAGTCTCGGGACAGGGAACACTGAAGCTTTCTTT
-	TRBV18	TRBJ1-2	-	CASSREVIDGYTF	TGTGCCAGCTCCCGAGAGGTCATTGATGGCTACACCTTC
TRBD1	TRBV27	TRBJ2-3	-	CASSGQGGGPTDTQYF	TGTGCCAGCAGCGGACAGGGAGGAGGACCCACAGATACGCAGTATTTT
-	TRBV5-1	TRBJ1-2	-	CASSLGPNYGYTF	TGCGCCAGCAGCTTGGGGCCGAACTACGGCTACACCTTC
-	TRBV7-2	TRBJ2-1	-	CASSATSHEQFF	TGTGCCAGCAGCGCTACTAGCCACGAGCAGTTCTTC
-	TRBV9	TRBJ2-3	-	CASSVGGTPTDTQYF	TGTGCCAGCAGCGTAGGCGGAACACCCACAGATACGCAGTATTTT
TRBD1	TRBV10-2	TRBJ2-7	-	CASSVQGWGNEQYF	TGCGCCAGCAGTGTACAGGGGTGGGGTAACGAGCAGTACTTC
TRBD1	TRBV28	TRBJ1-2	-	CASSWTGNGYTF	TGTGCCAGCAGTTGGACAGGGAATGGCTACACCTTC
TRBD2	TRBV27	TRBJ2-7	-	CASSDSGTSGNEQYF	TGTGCCAGCAGCGATTCCGGGACTAGCGGGAACGAGCAGTACTTC
TRBD2	TRBV9	TRBJ2-2	-	CASSRSPGTSGRSDTGELFF	TGTGCCAGCAGCCGATCGCCCGGGACTAGCGGGAGGTCTGACACCGGGGAGCTGTTTTTT
TRBD2	TRBV5-1	TRBJ2-1	-	CASKAGYNEQFF	TGCGCCAGCAAAGCGGGATACAATGAGCAGTTCTTC
TRBD2	TRBV4-3	TRBJ2-3	-	CASSQTSGGTDTQYF	TGCGCCAGCAGCCAGACTAGCGGGGGCACAGATACGCAGTATTTT
TRBD1	TRBV27	TRBJ1-3	once	CASSIRQGAGAGNTIYF	TGTGCCAGCAGTATCCGACAGGGGGCAGGGGCTGGAAACACCATATATTTT
TRBD1	TRBV7-6	TRBJ1-4	-	CASSHMGDSIRKLFF	TGTGCCAGCAGCCATATGGGGGACAGTATCAGAAAACTGTTTTTT
TRBD2	TRBV28	TRBJ2-7	once	CASSFSGSESPCEQYF	TGTGCCAGCAGTTTTAGCGGGAGCGAATCCCCCTGCGAGCAGTACTTC
-	TRBV27	TRBJ2-5	-	CASSPPPGYETQYF	TGTGCCAGCAGTCCGCCCCCGGGGTACGAGACCCAGTACTTC
TRBD2	TRBV6-4	TRBJ2-3	-	CASGRDSTDTQYF	TGTGCCAGCGGGAGGGATAGCACAGATACGCAGTATTTT
-	TRBV4-1	TRBJ1-3	-	CASSRSYSSGNTIYF	TGCGCCAGCAGCCGGTCTTACAGCTCTGGAAACACCATATATTTT
-	TRBV6-6	TRBJ1-1	few	CASSPQGKNTEAFF	TGTGCCAGCAGTCCCCAGGGGAAGAACACTGAAGCTTTCTTT
-	TRBV11-3	TRBJ1-2	once	CASSFTGVLYGYTF	TGTGCCAGCAGCTTCACCGGGGTACTCTATGGCTACACCTTC
-	TRBV5-6	TRBJ2-2	once	CASSLVQTSTGELFF	TGTGCCAGCAGCTTGGTACAGACGAGCACCGGGGAGCTGTTTTTT